The T cell receptor (beta chain) described here comes from a study of T cells in Graves' hyperthyroidism and ophthalmopathy. Investigators excluded patients with uncontrolled infection, other autoimmune disease, pregnancy or lactation. On the basis of clinical symptoms, serum thyroxine and TRAb, thyroid ultrasound and orbital computed tomography, diagnoses were made. The CDR3 is made up of 15 amino acids. The germline CDR1 and CDR2 sequences are SGDLS and YYNGEE. Trimming stripped 4 bases from V and 1 base from J, with 14 bases between. The CDR3 regions of TCR beta were amplified from RNA transcripts. The primer set for the first-round RT-PCR of the TCR CDR3 was HTBI. TCRdb passed the multiplex PCR reads through MiXCR, listing each CDR3 protein once. This table holds 650,000 to 800,000 distinct CDR3 sequences, about 45% found once.

The source is an adult man with Graves' disease, either hyperthyroidism or ophthalmopathy (not recorded which). V usage is TRBV9 and J usage is TRBJ1-1; no firm D call. The source material was peripheral blood or thyroid tissue (not recorded which). CDR3 protein: CASSPRAGPNTEAFF. CDR3 DNA: TGTGCCAGCAGCCCCCGCGCGGGCCCGAACACTGAAGCTTTCTTT.